This TCR beta chain was captured in a study of human T cells and chemical hapten exposure. Across the whole study: Weekly scalp doses of diphenylcyclopropenone were given to patients during the roughly 25-week study.

Stated time point: patch test 2, 6 weeks after DPC sensitization. Treatment given: therapeutic diphenylcyclopropenone sensitization with weekly scalp DPC. Germline CDR1 is LGHDT and CDR2 is YNNKEL (reference sequence). Trimming removed 3 bases from V and 4 bases from J; junction bases left unmatched: 4. The CDR3 covers 14 residues. One entry per CDR3 protein results from TCRdb running MiXCR on the RACE reads. The sample has approximately 110,000 distinct CDR3 sequences; more than 7% are singletons. This clonotype was seen repeatedly, ten times or more. The rearrangement links TRBV3-1 to TRBJ1-2; 8 bases fit TRBD1. This TCR derives from a woman in her thirties or forties with alopecia areata. Some clones in this sample may be carry-over from other donors' samples. The source was whole blood, collected in connection with sensitization to the hapten diphenylcyclopropenone (DPC). CDR3 region: CASSHPGQGYGYTF. Written as DNA, the CDR3 is TGTGCCAGCAGCCATCCTGGACAGGGCTATGGCTACACCTTC.